The rows below give T cell receptor beta chains drawn from one sample of a study of cytomegalovirus exposure and HLA in healthy donors. The assay was immunoSEQ multiplex PCR, and TCRdb's table has in-frame clones only and misses some. The data show about 160,000 clones, with 80% to 90% seen just once and about 1.9% held by the top ten. Sequencing used PBMCs. The receptors derive from a woman aged 18-29 years in good health and CMV-seronegative. Each CDR3 is given with its conserved first and last residue.

TRBV9	CASSVGGGTEQYF
TRBV20-1	CSARELETQYF
TRBV15	CATSRSSGSFSGANVLTF
TRBV29-1	CSVRRYNEQFF
TRBV29-1	CSVEDVEQGIANYGYTF
TRBV7-6	CASSLERYTEAFF
TRBV6-6	CASSKTSGQETQYF
TRBV25-1	CASSDPGRGESSYEQYF
TRBV7-9	CSSSLGPGLAGGVDNEQFF
TRBV10-3	CAIGSGSAQYF